Presented here are 32 T cell receptor beta chains from one specimen sequenced in a study of early T cells in non-severe SARS-CoV-2 infection. TCRdb re-analysed the 5' RACE reads in MiXCR, keeping a single row per CDR3 protein. The sample yields tens of thousands of distinct CDR3 sequences, 13% seen once. The sample taken for sequencing was whole blood. These receptors all stem from an adult who was a healthcare worker with PCR-confirmed SARS-CoV-2 infection or an uninfected control (not recorded which).

The chain carries TRBV28 and TRBJ2-7; perhaps TRBD2 as D (7 bases). The V gene lost 3 bases and the J gene lost 4 bases, with 10 bases spanning the gap. Germline V gives CDR1 MDHEN, CDR2 SYDVKM. The CDR3 runs to 13 residues. CDR3 DNA sequence: TGTGCCAGCAGTTTGGGGGGGCGGTACGAGCAGTACTTC. Translation: CASSLGGRYEQYF.

This clonotype has more than one count but fewer than ten. The chain is built from TRBV29-1 and TRBJ2-2; D remains ambiguous. V lost 4 bases, J lost 4 bases, and 10 bases lay in between. Germline V CDR1 and CDR2: SQVTM, ANQGSEA. The CDR3 has 13 residues. CDR3 sequence reads: CSVARLGTGELFF. CDR3 in DNA: TGCAGCGTTGCCAGATTAGGCACCGGGGAGCTGTTTTTT.

The CDR3, as DNA: TGCGCCAGCAGGACGGCGCCGAACACCGGGGAGCTGTTTTTT. It specifies CASRTAPNTGELFF. The rearrangement links TRBV5-1 to TRBJ2-2; D gene uncertain. The V end lost 5 bases, the J end lost 0 bases, and 8 bases lay between the germline ends. The CDR3 totals 14 residues. Per germline, CDR1 SGHRS and CDR2 YFSETQ.

This clonotype was counted only a few times. This chain connects TRBV7-9 to TRBJ2-5; no clear D. CDR3 size: 13 residues. Germline CDR1 reads SEHNR; CDR2 reads FQNEAQ (reference sequence). Trimming took off 7 bases at V and 5 bases at J, with 14 bases between the two ends. In nucleotides, the CDR3 is TGTGCCAGCACCCAACCCCTCGGGGAGACCCAGTACTTC. It is translated as CASTQPLGETQYF.

V is TRBV4-2 and J is TRBJ2-3; a weak D match, TRBD2 (5 bases). Germline values: CDR1 LGHNA, CDR2 YNFKEQ. This CDR3 spans 14 amino acids. V gave up 2 bases and J gave up 0 bases, with 6 bases separating them. CDR3 amino acids: CASSQRESTDTQYF. CDR3 bases: TGTGCCAGCAGCCAACGGGAAAGCACAGATACGCAGTATTTT.

This clonotype was observed a handful of times. This sequence joins TRBV20-1 and TRBJ1-1; 7 bases align to TRBD1. V shed 5 bases and J 0 bases; nucleotides not matched to a gene: 6. Per germline, CDR1 DFQATT and CDR2 SNEGSKA (reference sequence). This CDR3 contains 14 residues. In DNA form, the CDR3 reads TGCAGTGCTTCTTCGGGACAGCTGAACACTGAAGCTTTCTTT. Its protein product is CSASSGQLNTEAFF.

This clonotype was found a few times. The J gene is TRBJ2-3, the V gene TRBV7-9; 8 bases align to TRBD2. Trimming removed 1 base from V and 4 bases from J; junction bases left unmatched: 10. CDR1 and CDR2 from the germline V gene are SEHNR and FQNEAQ (reference sequence). This CDR3 spans 17 amino acids. The CDR3 DNA is TGTGCCAGCAGCTTAGTAGCGGGACGACTAACCTCAGATACGCAGTATTTT. Translated: CASSLVAGRLTSDTQYF.

This chain connects TRBV15 to TRBJ2-1; D tentatively fits TRBD1 or TRBD2 (5 bases each). Germline lookup yields CDR1 LNHNV and CDR2 YYDKDF (reference sequence). The CDR3 consists of 17 residues. V shed 0 bases and J shed 10 bases, with 22 bases lying between them. The CDR3 DNA reads TGTGCCACCAGCAGAGATCGGGGCAGACCGTCGCGTATAGAGCAGTTCTTC. This codes for CATSRDRGRPSRIEQFF.

This clonotype occurred many times. This chain links TRBV6-1 with TRBJ1-2; 8 bases fit TRBD1. Germline V lookup: CDR1 MNHNS, CDR2 SASEGT. The CDR3 covers 14 residues. V lost 5 bases to trimming and J lost 4 bases; unmatched junction nucleotides: 6. The DNA for the CDR3 is TGTGCCAGCAGTCGGACAGGGTCAGGCTATGGCTACACCTTC. Protein: CASSRTGSGYGYTF.

This clonotype came up a few times. The chain combines TRBV7-2 with TRBJ2-2; D unclear. Germline assignment: CDR1 SGHTA and CDR2 FQGNSA. The CDR3 is 16 residues long. Trimming pared 8 bases from V and 0 bases from J, leaving 16 bases between. The CDR3 protein is CASSTGAQTNTGELFF. CDR3 bases: TGTGCCAGCTCAACGGGCGCGCAGACGAACACCGGGGAGCTGTTTTTT.

This clonotype appeared many times. The rearrangement links TRBV7-2 to TRBJ2-3; D unclear. V was pared by 6 bases and J by 0 bases, with 7 bases between. This CDR3 has 13 residues. CDR1 is SGHTA, CDR2 FQGNSA, per germline. CDR3 sequence (DNA): TGTGCCAGCAGGTCCTATAGCACAGATACGCAGTATTTT. It yields the protein CASRSYSTDTQYF.

The chain joins TRBV20-1 to TRBJ2-1; 14 nucleotides align to TRBD2. V dropped 6 bases and J dropped 8; count of bases not matched to a gene: 15. Germline V gene data show CDR1 as DFQATT and CDR2 as SNEGSKA (reference sequence). The CDR3 spans 17 residues. The CDR3 reads CSAAGGLPGLAGDEQFF. The CDR3 region has the DNA TGCAGTGCCGCAGGAGGGTTGCCGGGACTAGCGGGAGATGAGCAGTTCTTC.

This clonotype was counted a few times. The chain couples TRBV6-1 to TRBJ2-7; D is uncertain. This CDR3 comprises 13 residues. Germline CDR1 is MNHNS and CDR2 is SASEGT. With 1 base removed from V and 3 bases from J, the gap between germline ends came to 7 bases. CDR3 nucleotides: TGTGCCAGCAGTGAAGGACAAGACTACGAGCAGTACTTC. Protein product: CASSEGQDYEQYF.

The genes are TRBV24-1 and TRBJ2-1; D may correspond to TRBD1 or TRBD2 (6 bases each). V was shortened by 4 bases and J by 8 bases, with 20 bases between the two germline ends. Per germline, CDR1 KGHDR and CDR2 SFDVKD. The CDR3 length is 16 residues. Here the CDR3 reads CATSDPGLTRQDEQFF. DNA of the CDR3: TGTGCCACCAGTGACCCTGGACTAACCCGACAGGATGAGCAGTTCTTC.

This clonotype was detected a few times. CDR3 sequence reads: CASRKDPNTGELFF. The DNA of the CDR3 is TGTGCCAGTAGGAAGGACCCGAACACCGGGGAGCTGTTTTTT. The chain carries TRBV19 and TRBJ2-2; D is uncertain. CDR3 length: 14 amino acids. CDR1 and CDR2 from the germline V gene are LNHDA and SQIVND (reference sequence). The ends were cut back, 6 bases at V and 0 bases at J, with 8 bases in the middle.

This clonotype was recorded a few times. This rearrangement joins TRBV28 to TRBJ1-1; TRBD1 is a possible D gene (5 bases). Germline CDR1 and CDR2: MDHEN and SYDVKM. CDR3 length: 15 amino acids. V lost 3 bases and J lost 6, with 17 bases in between. CDR3 DNA: TGTGCCAGCAGTTTCCTTCGGGTGGTAGGGGCTGAAGCTTTCTTT. Amino acid sequence: CASSFLRVVGAEAFF.

Only a few counts were recorded for this clonotype. V is TRBV5-4 and J is TRBJ2-5; the match to TRBD2 covers 12 bases. Germline CDR1 and CDR2: SGHNT and YYREEE (reference sequence). This CDR3 comprises 16 residues. The ends lost 4 bases at V and 5 bases at J; junction bases unmatched: 9. As DNA, the CDR3 is TGTGCCAGCAGCACCGGACTAGCGGGAAATGTTGAGACCCAGTACTTC. This translates into CASSTGLAGNVETQYF.

This clonotype was counted between two and nine times. This chain links TRBV29-1 with TRBJ2-7; 7 nucleotides line up with TRBD1. The V gene's germline CDR1 is SQVTM and CDR2 ANQGSEA. The CDR3 contains 14 residues. V was clipped by 4 bases and J by 0 bases; unmatched bases: 6. The CDR3 nucleotides read TGCAGCGTTGTGTCCTGGGACAGCTCCTACGAGCAGTACTTC. This codes for CSVVSWDSSYEQYF.

This clonotype was detected many times. This chain links TRBV5-5 with TRBJ1-2; no firm D call. Trimming pared 3 bases from V and 4 bases from J, leaving 13 bases between. The germline gives CDR1 SGHKS, CDR2 YYEKEE (reference sequence). The CDR3 length is 14 residues. The CDR3 reads CASSSSRFAYGYTF. The CDR3 DNA reads TGTGCCAGCAGCTCGTCGAGGTTTGCCTATGGCTACACCTTC.

This clonotype was recorded a few times. The chain combines TRBV7-2 with TRBJ1-2, with unresolved D. This CDR3 has 15 residues. With 1 base removed from V and 4 bases from J, the gap between germline ends came to 13 bases. Per germline, CDR1 SGHTA and CDR2 FQGNSA. The CDR3 loop reads CASSLVGRKSYGYTF. As DNA, the CDR3 is TGTGCCAGCAGCTTAGTAGGAAGGAAGAGCTATGGCTACACCTTC.

The chain combines TRBV10-3 with TRBJ2-5, with D possibly being TRBD2 (6 bases). V was shortened by 3 bases and J by 3 bases, with 14 bases between the two germline ends. Germline V gene lookup returns CDR1 ENHRY and CDR2 SYGVKD. The CDR3 is made up of 15 amino acids. In nucleotides, the CDR3 is TGTGCCATCAGTGATCAGACTAGGCTGGAAGAGACCCAGTACTTC. This encodes CAISDQTRLEETQYF.

This clonotype showed up just once. The J gene is TRBJ2-2, the V gene TRBV4-2; D tentatively fits TRBD1 or TRBD2 (5 bases each). V lost 2 bases and J 7 bases, leaving 17 bases between the germline ends. Germline loops: CDR1 LGHNA, CDR2 YNFKEQ. The CDR3 consists of 16 residues. This CDR3 is CASSQRRTSPGGELFF. The CDR3 DNA reads TGTGCCAGCAGCCAAAGGAGGACATCCCCTGGCGGGGAGCTGTTTTTT.

The chain carries TRBV10-3 and TRBJ1-1, with D possibly TRBD1 on 6 matching bases. Germline values: CDR1 ENHRY, CDR2 SYGVKD. The V and J ends lost 2 bases and 4 bases respectively, with 11 bases between them. The CDR3 covers 14 residues. The DNA of the CDR3 is TGTGCCATCAGTGAGCACACAGGGTCCACTGAAGCTTTCTTT. Translating gives CAISEHTGSTEAFF.

This clonotype was observed a handful of times. Given a much more abundant clone one base away, this may be a read error. In DNA form, the CDR3 reads TGTGCCAGCAGCTTTCGGGACAGTTATGGCTACACCTTC. This sequence encodes CASSFRDSYGYTF. The chain is built from TRBV7-6 and TRBJ1-2; TRBD1 agrees at 7 bases. Germline values: CDR1 SGHVS, CDR2 FNYEAQ. CDR3 length: 13 amino acids. With 3 bases clipped from V and 5 bases from J, the junction kept 3 bases outside the gene matches. Full variable domain (remainder filled in from reference TRBV7-6 and TRBJ1-2): GAGVSQSPRYKVTKRGQDVALRCDPISGHVSLYWYRQALGQGPEFLTYFNYEAQQDKSGLPNDRFSAERPEGSISTLTIQRTEQRDSAMYRCASSFRDSYGYTFGSGTRLTVV.

This rearrangement joins TRBV20-1 to TRBJ2-2; 7 positions agree with TRBD1. CDR1 is DFQATT, CDR2 SNEGSKA, per germline (reference sequence). The CDR3 extends over 14 amino acids. Trimming at V came to 6 bases and at J to 1 base, leaving 5 bases not matched to a gene. The CDR3 DNA follows: TGCAGTGCCACCGACAGGGTGAACACCGGGGAGCTGTTTTTT. This sequence encodes CSATDRVNTGELFF.

V and J are TRBV28 and TRBJ1-5, with D tentatively TRBD1 (5 bases). Germline V gene sequence: CDR1 MDHEN, CDR2 SYDVKM. V was trimmed by 8 bases and J by 7 bases, leaving 12 bases between them. CDR3 length: 12 amino acids. The CDR3 reads CASGAGIQPQHF. CDR3 coding DNA: TGTGCCAGCGGGGCAGGGATCCAGCCCCAGCATTTT.

This chain uses TRBV2 with TRBJ1-1; D is unclear. Trimming pared 3 bases from V and 1 base from J, leaving 6 bases between. The CDR3 spans 13 residues. Per the germline V gene, CDR1 is SNHLY and CDR2 is FYNNEI. The CDR3 spells CASSDSPNTEAFF. The CDR3 bases are TGTGCCAGCAGTGACAGCCCGAACACTGAAGCTTTCTTT.

V is TRBV9 and J is TRBJ2-7; the match to TRBD2 covers 11 bases. The J segment lost 0 bases and the V segment lost 4 bases, leaving 3 bases of the junction unmatched. The CDR3 is 15 residues long. Germline V gene sequence: CDR1 SGDLS, CDR2 YYNGEE. The CDR3 spells CASSTGTSGSYEQYF. The CDR3 DNA reads as TGTGCCAGCAGCACTGGGACTAGCGGCTCCTACGAGCAGTACTTC.

This clonotype has ten or more counts. This rearrangement joins TRBV5-1 to TRBJ2-1; D is ambiguous. CDR1 is SGHRS and CDR2 is YFSETQ in the germline V gene. Trimming cost V 4 bases and J 3 bases, with 5 bases left between them. CDR3 size: 12 residues. The CDR3 is CASSTNYNEQFF. Here the CDR3 DNA reads TGCGCCAGCAGCACGAACTACAATGAGCAGTTCTTC. The full variable domain, in which reference TRBV5-1 and TRBJ2-1 provide the parts outside the CDR3, is KAGVTQTPRYLIKTRGQQVTLSCSPISGHRSVSWYQQTPGQGLQFLFEYFSETQRNKGNFPGRFSGRQFSNSRSEMNVSTLELGDSALYLCASSTNYNEQFFGPGTRLTVL.

This clonotype has a count of ten or more. The V gene is TRBV2, the J gene TRBJ1-5; D remains ambiguous. Between the trimmed V and J ends, which lost 4 bases and 3 bases, there was a span of 7 bases. Germline-derived CDR1 and CDR2 are SNHLY and FYNNEI. This CDR3 contains 13 residues. The CDR3 spells CASSVGFNQPQHF. The CDR3 bases are TGTGCCAGCAGTGTCGGATTCAATCAGCCCCAGCATTTT.

Ten or more counts support this clonotype. V is TRBV19 and J is TRBJ2-1, with 14 bases that match TRBD2. From germline, CDR1 is LNHDA and CDR2 SQIVND (reference sequence). V lost 10 bases and J lost 6; bases outside the gene matches: 11. The CDR3 runs 16 residues. The CDR3: CATSGTSGSGFNEQFF. The CDR3 DNA is TGTGCCACGTCAGGGACTAGCGGGAGTGGGTTCAATGAGCAGTTCTTC.

This clonotype occurred a few times. The CDR3 is CSATGLAGETQYF. In nucleotides, the CDR3 is TGCAGTGCTACCGGACTAGCAGGAGAGACCCAGTACTTC. This chain links TRBV20-1 with TRBJ2-5, with 8 bases matching TRBD2. Per germline, CDR1 DFQATT and CDR2 SNEGSKA (reference sequence). With V trimmed by 4 bases and J by 4 bases, 5 bases remained unmatched. The CDR3 sequence is 13 residues long.